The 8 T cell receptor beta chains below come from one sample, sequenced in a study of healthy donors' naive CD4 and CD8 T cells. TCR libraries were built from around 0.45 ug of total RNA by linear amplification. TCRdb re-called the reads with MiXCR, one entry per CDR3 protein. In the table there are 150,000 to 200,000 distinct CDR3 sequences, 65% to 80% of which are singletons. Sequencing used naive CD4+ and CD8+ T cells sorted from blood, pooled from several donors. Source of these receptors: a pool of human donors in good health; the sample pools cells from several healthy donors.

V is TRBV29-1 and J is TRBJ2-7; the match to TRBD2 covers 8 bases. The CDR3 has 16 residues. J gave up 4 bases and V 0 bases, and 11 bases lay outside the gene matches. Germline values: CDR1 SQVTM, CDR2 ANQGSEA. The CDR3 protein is CSVEDPREGPGYEQYF. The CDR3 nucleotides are TGCAGCGTTGAAGATCCACGGGAGGGCCCTGGATACGAGCAGTACTTC.

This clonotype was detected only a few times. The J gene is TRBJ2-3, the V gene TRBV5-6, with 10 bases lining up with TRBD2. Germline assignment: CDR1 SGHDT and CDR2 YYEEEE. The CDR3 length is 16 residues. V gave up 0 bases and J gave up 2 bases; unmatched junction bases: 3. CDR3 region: CASSLELAGVTDTQYF. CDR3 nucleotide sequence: TGTGCCAGCAGCTTGGAGCTAGCGGGGGTCACAGATACGCAGTATTTT.

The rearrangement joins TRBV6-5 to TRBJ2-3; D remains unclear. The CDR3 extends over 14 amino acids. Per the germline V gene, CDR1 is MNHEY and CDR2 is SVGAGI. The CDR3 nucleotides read TGTGCGCAGGCGACCAGTTTCAGGACCCAGAGGCAGTATTTT. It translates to CAQATSFRTQRQYF.

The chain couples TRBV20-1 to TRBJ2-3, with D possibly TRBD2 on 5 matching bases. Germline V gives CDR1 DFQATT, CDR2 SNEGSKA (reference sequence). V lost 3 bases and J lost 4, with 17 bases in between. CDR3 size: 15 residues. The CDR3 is CSARMSGHPSDTQYF. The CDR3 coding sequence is TGCAGTGCTAGGATGAGCGGCCATCCCTCAGATACGCAGTATTTT.

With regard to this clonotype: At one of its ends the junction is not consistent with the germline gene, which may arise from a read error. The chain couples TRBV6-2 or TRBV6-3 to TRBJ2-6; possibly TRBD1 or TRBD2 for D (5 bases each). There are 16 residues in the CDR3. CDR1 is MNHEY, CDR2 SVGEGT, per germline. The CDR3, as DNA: TGTGCCAGCAGTTACCCCCAGGGTTCCGGGGCCAACGTCCCGACTTTC. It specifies CASSYPQGSGANVPTF.

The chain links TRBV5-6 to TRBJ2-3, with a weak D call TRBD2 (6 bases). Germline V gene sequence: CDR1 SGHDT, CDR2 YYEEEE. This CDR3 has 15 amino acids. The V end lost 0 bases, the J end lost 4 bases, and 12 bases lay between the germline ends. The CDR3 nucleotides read TGTGCCAGCAGCTTGGTTAAGGAGGGAGCAGATACGCAGTATTTT. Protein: CASSLVKEGADTQYF.

CDR3 region: CAWSVRLGNQPQHF. For the CDR3, the DNA is TGTGCCTGGAGCGTACGGTTGGGCAATCAGCCCCAGCATTTT. The genes are TRBV30 and TRBJ1-5, with D uncertain. Germline CDR1 reads GTSNPN; CDR2 reads SVGIG (reference sequence). The CDR3 covers 14 residues. Trimming removed 3 bases from V and 2 bases from J, with 11 bases in between.

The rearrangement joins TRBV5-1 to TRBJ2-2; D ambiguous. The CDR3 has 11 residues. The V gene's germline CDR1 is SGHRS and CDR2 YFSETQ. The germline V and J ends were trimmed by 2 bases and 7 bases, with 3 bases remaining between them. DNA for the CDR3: TGCGCCAGCAGCTTCGGCGGGGAGCTGTTTTTT. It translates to CASSFGGELFF. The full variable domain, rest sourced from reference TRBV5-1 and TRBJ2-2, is KAGVTQTPRYLIKTRGQQVTLSCSPISGHRSVSWYQQTPGQGLQFLFEYFSETQRNKGNFPGRFSGRQFSNSRSEMNVSTLELGDSALYLCASSFGGELFFGEGSRLTVL.